This T cell receptor beta chain was observed in a study of response to subunit inactivated influenza vaccine. In the case of this clonotype: The antigen is unknown.

The CDR3 runs to 16 residues. Per germline, CDR1 SGHNT and CDR2 YYREEE (reference sequence). Trimming shortened V by 0 bases and J by 0 bases, and 10 bases separated the two germline ends. TCRdb re-called the RT-PCR reads through MiXCR, storing one row per CDR3 protein. The sample consists of roughly 500,000 distinct CDR3 sequences, roughly 23% of them appearing once. General study findings and limits: The authors put forward the suggestion that each seasonal influenza vaccination may bring in only a limited number of new T cells.

The gene calls are TRBV5-4 and TRBJ1-3; D uncertain. This sample comprised CD4+ T cells sorted from PBMCs, obtained 5 days after vaccination. The sequence derives from a man aged 50 to 60 who received an inactivated influenza vaccine. The CDR3 sequence: CASSLGFGSSGNTIYF. The DNA of the CDR3 is TGTGCCAGCAGCTTGGGTTTTGGCAGCTCTGGAAACACCATATATTTT.